The clone carrying this T cell receptor beta chain was found many times. Its antigen is currently unknown. This specimen comes from a study of T cells in Graves' hyperthyroidism and ophthalmopathy. Study results and caveats: Expanded thyroid clonotypes (above 0.001) were mostly also found in blood.

No ophthalmopathy progression within 18 months constituted stable Graves' hyperthyroidism. Using 9.5 to 10 ml of fresh peripheral blood, PBMCs were prepared. V gave up 10 bases and J gave up 9 bases, with 13 bases separating them. CDR3 size: 11 residues. Per the germline V gene, CDR1 is SNHLY and CDR2 is FYNNEI. The TCR beta CDR3 regions underwent amplification using RNA transcripts as the source. The TCR CDR3 was amplified in a first-round RT-PCR using the HTBI primer set. TCRdb reprocessed the multiplex PCR reads via MiXCR and lists one record per CDR3 protein. Among approximately 590,000 distinct CDR3 sequences listed, about 15% were seen once.

The gene calls are TRBV2 and TRBJ2-1, with unresolved D. Sample: blood. The TCR sequence derives from a woman in her 30s with Graves' hyperthyroidism. CDR3 bases: TGTGCCACTCAGCTGAAGGGTGAGCAGTTCTTC. This codes for CATQLKGEQFF.